This section outlines one T cell receptor (beta chain) sequence together with its context. Its antigen is unknown. This record belongs to a study of T cells after yellow fever vaccination. General study points: Clonotypes appearing in both CD4 and CD8 compartments existed, and their share was small. Contamination by abundant bulk-population clonotypes could be present in FACS-sorted repertoires.

TCRdb reanalysed the 5' RACE reads using MiXCR and keeps one entry per CDR3 protein. The sample shows approximately 580,000 distinct CDR3 sequences, about a sixth of them seen only once. CDR1 is MNHEY and CDR2 is SVGEGT in the germline V gene. V gave up 4 bases and J gave up 6 bases, with 22 bases separating them. The CDR3 runs 16 residues. The genes are TRBV6-2 or TRBV6-3 and TRBJ2-7; possibly TRBD2 for D (5 bases). This receptor was identified in a man between 18 and 35 years old who received the YFV17D yellow fever vaccine. The sequencing here drew on PBMCs, taken around 5 days after the first yellow fever vaccination. The CDR3 spells CASSSRGSPQGGEQYF. For the CDR3, the DNA is TGTGCCAGCAGTTCTCGAGGGTCCCCCCAAGGTGGCGAGCAGTACTTC.